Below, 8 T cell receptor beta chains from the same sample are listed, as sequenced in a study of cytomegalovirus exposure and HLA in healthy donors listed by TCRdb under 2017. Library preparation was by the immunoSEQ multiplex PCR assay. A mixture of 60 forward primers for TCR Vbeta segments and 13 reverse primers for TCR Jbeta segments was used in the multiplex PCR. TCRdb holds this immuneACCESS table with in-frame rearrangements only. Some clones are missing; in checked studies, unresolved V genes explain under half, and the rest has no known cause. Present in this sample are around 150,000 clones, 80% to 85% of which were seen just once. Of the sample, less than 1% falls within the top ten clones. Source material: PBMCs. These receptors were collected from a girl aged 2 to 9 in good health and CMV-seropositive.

The CDR3 DNA follows: TGTGCCAGCAGTGAAACCGAGACAGGGGCAGATACGCAGTATTTT. Residues: CASSETETGADTQYF. V and J are TRBV6-1 and TRBJ2-3; TRBD1 agrees at 8 bases. The CDR3 totals 15 residues. Germline V gene sequence: CDR1 MNHNS, CDR2 SASEGT. Trimming removed 2 bases from V and 4 bases from J; junction bases left unmatched: 5.

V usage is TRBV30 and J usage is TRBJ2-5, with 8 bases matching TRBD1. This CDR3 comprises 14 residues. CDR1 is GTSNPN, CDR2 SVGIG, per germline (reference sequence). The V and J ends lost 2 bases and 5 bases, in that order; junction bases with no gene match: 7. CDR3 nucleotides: TGTGCCTGGAGTTCTCAGGGGGCGTGGGAGACCCAGTACTTC. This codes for CAWSSQGAWETQYF.

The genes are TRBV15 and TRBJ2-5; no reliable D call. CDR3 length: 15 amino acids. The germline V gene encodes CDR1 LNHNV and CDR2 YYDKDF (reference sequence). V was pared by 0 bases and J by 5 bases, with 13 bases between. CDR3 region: CATSRDLPPRETQYF. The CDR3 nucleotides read TGTGCCACCAGCAGAGATCTCCCGCCCAGGGAGACCCAGTACTTC.

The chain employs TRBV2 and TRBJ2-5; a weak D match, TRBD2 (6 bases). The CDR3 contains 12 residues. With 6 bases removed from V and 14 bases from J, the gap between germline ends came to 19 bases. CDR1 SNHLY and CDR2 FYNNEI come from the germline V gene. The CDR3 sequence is CASSISGGDFYF. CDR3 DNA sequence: TGTGCCAGCAGCATTAGCGGTGGTGATTTCTACTTC.

The CDR3 DNA sequence: TGTGCCACCAGCAGAGGTACAGGACTAGGGGACCAAGAGACCCAGTACTTC. It yields the protein CATSRGTGLGDQETQYF. The V and J genes are TRBV15 and TRBJ2-5; 7 positions agree with TRBD2. CDR1 and CDR2 from the germline V gene are LNHNV and YYDKDF (reference sequence). V gave up 1 base and J gave up 0 bases; unmatched junction bases: 8. The CDR3 has 17 residues.

DNA for the CDR3: TGTGCCAGCAGTTTATCGAGGGACAGACCAGAGTACACCGGGGAGCTGTTTTTT. Its protein product is CASSLSRDRPEYTGELFF. The rearrangement uses TRBV27 and TRBJ2-2, with 7 bases fitting TRBD1. The CDR3 has 18 residues. The ends lost 0 bases at V and 3 bases at J; junction bases unmatched: 10. CDR1 is MNHEY and CDR2 is SMNVEV in the germline V gene (reference sequence).

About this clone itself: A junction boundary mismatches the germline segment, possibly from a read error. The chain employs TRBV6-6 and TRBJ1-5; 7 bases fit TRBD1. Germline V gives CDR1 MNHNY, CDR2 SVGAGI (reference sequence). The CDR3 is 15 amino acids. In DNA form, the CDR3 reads TGTGCCAGCAGCCGGTTACAGGGGAGCAGTCAGCCCCAGCATTTT. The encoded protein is CASSRLQGSSQPQHF.

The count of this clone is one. The CDR3 reads CASTPGSRQTQYF. CDR3 coding DNA: TGTGCCAGCACCCCCGGGAGTAGGCAGACCCAGTACTTC. The J gene is TRBJ2-5, the V gene TRBV25-1, with D perhaps matching TRBD2 (6 bases). Germline CDR1 reads MGHDK; CDR2 reads SYGVNS. The CDR3 runs 13 residues. V lost 7 bases and J 6 bases, leaving 15 bases between the germline ends.